Listed here are 4 T cell receptor beta chains from one sample, sequenced in a study of response to subunit inactivated influenza vaccine. Each CDR3 protein is one row after TCRdb ran MiXCR on the RT-PCR reads. The sample shows 300,000 to 350,000 distinct CDR3 sequences, just over 20% of them seen only once. Here the sequenced sample was PBMCs from blood, taken approximately 20 months after vaccination. The receptors shown here come from a man aged 45 to 70 who received an inactivated influenza vaccine.

The rearrangement uses TRBV11-2 and TRBJ2-2, with 9 bases that match TRBD1. The germline V gene has CDR1 SGHAT and CDR2 FQNNGV. Losses at the gene ends were 2 bases for V and 4 bases for J; bases not matched to a gene: 17. This CDR3 has 20 residues. CDR3 in amino acids: CASSLRRGQGVLQRTGELFF. The DNA for the CDR3 is TGTGCCAGCAGCTTAAGGCGGGGACAGGGTGTTCTTCAACGCACCGGGGAGCTGTTTTTT.

Only a few counts were recorded for this clonotype. V usage is TRBV7-9 and J usage is TRBJ2-5; D is perhaps TRBD2 (6 bases). Trimming shortened V by 5 bases and J by 1 base, and 11 bases separated the two germline ends. Germline V gene data show CDR1 as SEHNR and CDR2 as FQNEAQ (reference sequence). CDR3 size: 14 residues. The CDR3 DNA reads TGTGCCAGCAGCCCGGACTACCTCCAAGAGACCCAGTACTTC. This translates into CASSPDYLQETQYF.

The V gene is TRBV13, the J gene TRBJ2-5; D is possibly TRBD1 (8 bases). Germline V lookup: CDR1 PRHDT, CDR2 FYEKMQ (reference sequence). Between the trimmed V and J ends, which lost 5 bases and 13 bases, there was a span of 20 bases. This CDR3 is 13 amino acids long. The CDR3 nucleotides are TGTGCCAGCAGCCCAGCGGGACAGGAGTATTGGTACTTC. Protein product: CASSPAGQEYWYF.

Points on this clonotype: Relative to the germline gene, one junction end is altered; a read error may explain this. The genes are TRBV20-1 and TRBJ1-2; TRBD1 agrees at 8 bases. The germline CDR1 and CDR2 sequences are DFQATT and SNEGSKA (reference sequence). The CDR3 is 17 amino acids. DNA of the CDR3: TGCAGTCCTAGGGTGACAGGGGACGACCTGGCCTACTATGGCTACACCTTC. Translation: CSPRVTGDDLAYYGYTF.